This paragraph reports one T cell receptor (beta chain). Its matching antigen is unknown. The sample is drawn from a study of T cell responses to AZD1222 COVID-19 vaccine. Regarding the study as a whole: The peak T cell response came first, and repertoires were sampled only after it. Seropositivity was recorded at baseline in only 5 or 6 AZD1222 recipients. The breadth and depth of Spike-specific TCRs increased once two AZD1222 doses had been given. Clonal diversity was possibly underestimated; the donors were predominantly white British and more often female.

Clones were read by immunoSEQ multiplex PCR, and TCRdb kept only the in-frame ones, dropping some. Counted here are about 140,000 clones, more than 85% occurring once; the ten biggest clones make up 4%. Trimming cost V 6 bases and J 2 bases, with 15 bases left between them. Germline lookup yields CDR1 SGDLS and CDR2 YYNGEE. There are 15 residues in the CDR3. The clonotype was recovered from an adult who received the AZD1222 COVID-19 vaccine. Sequences were derived from peripheral blood, sampled 28 days after the second AZD1222 dose. This sequence joins TRBV9 and TRBJ1-3; D remains unclear. For the CDR3, the DNA is TGTGCCAGCAACCTTGGTGGGGTAACTGGAAACACCATATATTTT. Residues: CASNLGGVTGNTIYF.